The clone carrying this T cell receptor beta chain has more than one count but fewer than ten. The antigen is undetermined. Trimming removed 5 bases from V and 7 bases from J, with 11 bases in between. Germline V gene data show CDR1 as KGHDR and CDR2 as SFDVKD. The CDR3 sequence is 13 residues long. This sample was taken from a study of CD8+CD57+ T cells in acquired aplastic anemia. For the study at large: Sorted CD4+ and CD8+ cells yielded DNA averaging around 3.2 ug. Healthy donor CD4+ cell samples had a mean of about 10.8 million reads. Whole-study results and caveats: The same twenty-nine CD8+ CDR3 sequences occurred in patients and in controls.

Profiles of TCR beta VDJ and CDR3 were generated from a genomic DNA template. Each CDR3 protein is one row after TCRdb ran MiXCR on the reads. The sample holds more than 150,000 distinct CDR3 sequences; approximately 45% are singletons and the top ten take approximately 3%. The specimen was sorted CD4+, CD8+, or CD8+CD57+ T cells (not recorded which) from PBMCs. This TCR was recovered from a human donor in good health. The chain joins TRBV24-1 to TRBJ2-1; the D gene is possibly TRBD2 (5 bases). The CDR3 protein is CATSVERVNEQFF. The CDR3, as DNA: TGTGCCACCAGTGTTGAGAGGGTGAATGAGCAGTTCTTC.